One sample yielded the 20 T cell receptor beta chains listed below, sequenced in a study of control samples from healthy donors and cancer patients. Sequenced by immunoSEQ multiplex PCR; TCRdb stores in-frame clones only, minus some. Seen here are around 58,000 clones, 90% to 97% observed once, and the top ten hold 1.1%. Sequencing used blood. These receptors came from a young woman in good health.

The chain has TRBV20-1 and TRBJ1-1; D unresolved. The CDR3 sequence is 11 residues long. The germline V gene has CDR1 DFQATT and CDR2 SNEGSKA (reference sequence). The V gene lost 6 bases and the J gene lost 8 bases, with 13 bases spanning the gap. The CDR3 spells CSALYGPEAFF. CDR3 bases: TGCAGTGCCCTATATGGGCCGGAAGCTTTCTTT.

The chain carries TRBV4-2 and TRBJ2-2; 10 bases line up with TRBD2. CDR1 and CDR2 (germline): LGHNA, YNFKEQ. The junction had 9 bases not matched to a gene; V was cut back by 1 base and J by 4 bases. The CDR3 contains 18 residues. The CDR3 loop is CASSQGPSGGIGTGELFF. CDR3 DNA: TGTGCCAGCAGCCAAGGCCCTAGCGGGGGAATTGGCACCGGGGAGCTGTTTTTT.

V gene TRBV5-6 combines with J gene TRBJ1-3; D is uncertain. CDR1 and CDR2 from the germline V gene are SGHDT and YYEEEE. The CDR3 has 13 amino acids. The V end was cut by 0 bases, the J end by 6 bases, with 7 bases between. The CDR3 here is CASSLDALNTIYF. CDR3 nucleotides: TGTGCCAGCAGCTTGGACGCCTTAAACACCATATATTTT.

The V call is TRBV5-8, the J call TRBJ2-5, with 10 bases fitting TRBD1. J was trimmed by 4 bases and V by 4 bases; bases with no gene match: 7. The germline gives CDR1 SGHTS, CDR2 YDEGEE. The CDR3 loop spans 15 amino acids. CDR3 in amino acids: CASSGGTGVVETQYF. In DNA, the CDR3 is TGTGCCAGCAGCGGAGGGACAGGGGTAGTAGAGACCCAGTACTTC. The variable domain in full, with the rest retrieved from reference TRBV5-8 and TRBJ2-5, is EAGVTQSPTHLIKTRGQQATLRCSPISGHTSVYWYQQALGLGLQFLLWYDEGEERNRGNFPPRFSGRQFPNYSSELNVNALELEDSALYLCASSGGTGVVETQYFGPGTRLLVL.

The chain uses TRBV4-3 and TRBJ1-1; D unclear. This CDR3 region has 15 residues. V lost 2 bases to trimming and J lost 4 bases, with 14 bases between them. CDR1 and CDR2 (germline): LGHNA, YSLEER. The chain's CDR3 is CASSQLRGIGTEAFF. In DNA, the CDR3 is TGCGCCAGCAGCCAATTACGGGGAATTGGCACTGAAGCTTTCTTT.

The V gene is TRBV28, the J gene TRBJ1-5; 8 nucleotides line up with TRBD1. V trimming: 5 bases; J trimming: 2 bases; junction bases outside the gene matches: 11. Germline CDR1 and CDR2: MDHEN and SYDVKM. The length of the CDR3 is 17 residues. The CDR3 DNA reads as TGTGCCAGCAGTCGGACAGGGTGGAAAGGGGGCAATCAGCCCCAGCATTTT. Translated: CASSRTGWKGGNQPQHF.

This clone appeared once. J is TRBJ1-1 and V is TRBV12-3 or TRBV12-4; 8 nucleotides align to TRBD1. Losses at the gene ends were 10 bases for V and 1 base for J; bases not matched to a gene: 5. The CDR3 consists of 13 residues. CDR3 region: CAKTGDGNTEAFF. CDR3 in DNA: TGTGCCAAGACAGGGGACGGGAACACTGAAGCTTTCTTT.

The V call is TRBV12-3 or TRBV12-4, the J call TRBJ2-3; D may be TRBD2 (5 bases). The CDR3 has 13 amino acids. Trimming pared 3 bases from V and 6 bases from J, leaving 10 bases between. CDR3 in DNA: TGTGCCAGCAGTTTCGGGGTCGGGGATACGCAGTATTTT. Encoded protein: CASSFGVGDTQYF.

J is TRBJ1-1 and V is TRBV9; D is ambiguous. V lost 0 bases to trimming and J lost 1 base, with 13 bases between them. This CDR3 is 16 amino acids long. Germline lookup yields CDR1 SGDLS and CDR2 YYNGEE. Here the CDR3 reads CASSVATSRTNTEAFF. Here the CDR3 DNA reads TGTGCCAGCAGCGTAGCTACGAGCCGGACGAACACTGAAGCTTTCTTT.

The V gene is TRBV5-6, the J gene TRBJ1-1; 7 bases are shared with TRBD1. The CDR3 covers 18 residues. V lost 3 bases, J lost 0 bases, and 14 bases stayed unmatched. Germline CDR1 and CDR2: SGHDT and YYEEEE. The CDR3 DNA follows: TGTGCCAGCAGCTCCCCCGGGACAGAACTCTTTCTGAACACTGAAGCTTTCTTT. Translating it yields CASSSPGTELFLNTEAFF.

The chain uses TRBV24-1 and TRBJ2-7; 8 positions agree with TRBD1. J lost 8 bases, V lost 3 bases, and 5 bases had no gene match. In germline, CDR1 is KGHDR, CDR2 SFDVKD. The CDR3 extends over 13 amino acids. The chain's CDR3 is CATSDGQGGKQYF. The DNA for the CDR3 is TGTGCCACCAGTGATGGACAGGGTGGAAAGCAGTACTTC.

The chain recombines TRBV6-5 with TRBJ1-2; the D is unclear. Germline V gives CDR1 MNHEY, CDR2 SVGAGI. Trimming took 2 bases from V and 5 from J, leaving 9 bases between them. This CDR3 has 13 residues. The DNA of the CDR3 is TGTGCCAGCAGTTACAGTACGAATTATGGCTACACCTTC. The encoded protein is CASSYSTNYGYTF.

The V gene is TRBV6-1, the J gene TRBJ1-6, with 9 bases lining up with TRBD1. With 1 base clipped from V and 12 bases from J, the junction kept 4 bases outside the gene matches. This CDR3 has 14 amino acids. Germline V CDR1 and CDR2: MNHNS, SASEGT. The CDR3 DNA is TGTGCCAGCAGTGAAGGCGGGACAGGGTTACCCCTCCACTTT. Translation: CASSEGGTGLPLHF.

V and J are TRBV28 and TRBJ1-2; a possible D gene is TRBD1 (6 bases). CDR3 size: 13 residues. CDR1 and CDR2 from the germline V gene are MDHEN and SYDVKM. V was shortened by 5 bases and J by 4 bases, with 11 bases between the two germline ends. The CDR3: CASSPRDTYGYTF. Written as DNA, the CDR3 is TGTGCCAGCAGTCCACGGGACACCTATGGCTACACCTTC.

The chain uses TRBV6-2 or TRBV6-3 and TRBJ1-1; D remains unclear. The CDR3 is 13 residues long. Germline loops: CDR1 MNHEY, CDR2 SVGEGT. V lost 2 bases, J lost 1 base, and 5 bases lay in between. The CDR3 spells CASSYDRNTEAFF. The CDR3 region has the DNA TGTGCCAGCAGTTACGATAGGAACACTGAAGCTTTCTTT.

The chain employs TRBV19 and TRBJ1-5; D perhaps matches TRBD1 (5 bases). Germline V CDR1 and CDR2: LNHDA, SQIVND (reference sequence). V lost 0 bases and J lost 3, with 9 bases in between. The CDR3 runs to 15 residues. The DNA of the CDR3 is TGTGCCAGTAGTATAGAGCAAGGGACCAATCAGCCCCAGCATTTT. This encodes CASSIEQGTNQPQHF.

This chain joins TRBV18 and TRBJ2-7; a possible D gene is TRBD1 (5 bases). Germline CDR1 and CDR2: KGHSH and LQKENI. Trimming stripped 2 bases from V and 0 bases from J, with 5 bases between. The CDR3 extends over 13 amino acids. CDR3 in amino acids: CASSPDSSYEQYF. CDR3 bases: TGTGCCAGCTCACCAGACAGCTCCTACGAGCAGTACTTC. The full variable domain, with the rest looked up from reference TRBV18 and TRBJ2-7, is NAGVMQNPRHLVRRRGQEARLRCSPMKGHSHVYWYRQLPEEGLKFMVYLQKENIIDESGMPKERFSAEFPKEGPSILRIQQVVRGDSAAYFCASSPDSSYEQYFGPGTRLTVT.

V gene TRBV30 combines with J gene TRBJ1-1; 9 bases are a match to TRBD1. This CDR3 region has 16 residues. Trimming at V came to 5 bases and at J to 3 bases, leaving 13 bases not matched to a gene. Germline assignment: CDR1 GTSNPN and CDR2 SVGIG (reference sequence). CDR3 nucleotide sequence: TGTGCCTGGGAGGGACAGGGTTCATTTAGGGACACTGAAGCTTTCTTT. Protein product: CAWEGQGSFRDTEAFF.

The J gene is TRBJ1-5, the V gene TRBV18, with D possibly matching TRBD1 (5 bases). The germline V and J ends were trimmed by 3 bases and 5 bases, with 11 bases remaining between them. CDR1 and CDR2 from the germline V gene are KGHSH and LQKENI. The CDR3 length is 14 residues. The CDR3 here is CASSPGTAHQPQHF. DNA for the CDR3: TGTGCCAGCTCACCTGGGACGGCACATCAGCCCCAGCATTTT.

V and J are TRBV9 and TRBJ1-2; TRBD1 aligns across 7 bases. CDR1 is SGDLS, CDR2 YYNGEE, per germline. V shed 3 bases, J shed 4 bases, and the junction held 9 bases outside the gene matches. The CDR3 contains 15 residues. CDR3 residues: CASSGDREGAYGYTF. In DNA, the CDR3 is TGTGCCAGCAGCGGAGACAGGGAAGGGGCCTATGGCTACACCTTC.